This TCR beta chain was captured by sequencing in a study of PD-L1 blockade in urothelial cancer. Looking at the study overall: Most of the 29 patients were men who had bladder-origin urothelial cancer. Prior exposure to chemotherapy in patients amounted to 0 to 3 regimens received. Study-wide results and caveats: Durable-benefit cases showed more tumor-associated blood clone expansion at 3 weeks.

Synthetic TCR analog templates were spiked into all PCRs individually. The protocol was immunoSEQ multiplex PCR, while the TCRdb copy is restricted to in-frame clones and leaves out a portion. The table records under 95,000 clones, roughly 84% of them present only once. To note about this clone: Antigen specificity is unknown.

After removal of 3 bases from V and 8 bases from J, the junction contained 6 bases not matched to a gene. Germline CDR1 reads GTSNPN; CDR2 reads SVGIG (reference sequence). The CDR3 has 14 residues. Indicated time point: pretreatment peripheral blood. The source is a woman aged 70-85 years with urothelial cancer. The J gene is TRBJ2-3, the V gene TRBV30, with 12 bases that match TRBD2. The starting material was PBMCs, obtained around atezolizumab (anti-PD-L1) treatment. The CDR3 reads CAWSRLAGAPTQYF. In nucleotides, the CDR3 is TGTGCCTGGAGCCGACTAGCGGGAGCACCTACGCAGTATTTT.